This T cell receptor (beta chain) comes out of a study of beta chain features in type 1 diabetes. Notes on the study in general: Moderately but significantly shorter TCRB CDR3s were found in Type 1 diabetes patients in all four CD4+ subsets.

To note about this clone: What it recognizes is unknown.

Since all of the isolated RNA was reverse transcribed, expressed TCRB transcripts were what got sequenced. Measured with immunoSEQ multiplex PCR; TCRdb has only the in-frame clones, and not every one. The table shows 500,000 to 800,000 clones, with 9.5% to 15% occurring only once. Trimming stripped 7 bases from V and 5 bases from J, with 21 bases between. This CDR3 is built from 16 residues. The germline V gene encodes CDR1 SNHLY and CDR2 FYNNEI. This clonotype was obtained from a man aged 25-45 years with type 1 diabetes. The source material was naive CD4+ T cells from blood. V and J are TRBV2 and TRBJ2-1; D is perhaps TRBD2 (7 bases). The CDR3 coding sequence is TGTGCCAGCACTACAGGGACTACACAAAAGGACAATGAGCAGTTCTTC. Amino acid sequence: CASTTGTTQKDNEQFF.